These 21 T cell receptor beta chains were sequenced from one sample in a study of blood T cells in healthy people across ages. Alongside a J-beta primer mix, a sample-barcoded 5' primer served in a second PCR lasting roughly 6 to 11 cycles. TCRdb redid the calling of the 5' RACE reads with MiXCR, one entry per CDR3 protein. The sample lists 1.5 million to 2 million distinct CDR3 sequences; less than 50% were seen once. Sequences were obtained from blood. These receptors were collected from a woman aged 40-49 years in good health.

The sample holds a few counts of this clonotype. The rearrangement uses TRBV6-2 or TRBV6-3 and TRBJ2-7; weak D call: TRBD2 (5 bases). This CDR3 is 12 amino acids long. Germline-derived CDR1 and CDR2 are MNHEY and SVGEGT. The V end was cut by 9 bases, the J end by 3 bases, with 12 bases between. CDR3 in DNA: TGTGCCAGTAAGAGCGGCGTCTACGAGCAGTACTTC. This encodes CASKSGVYEQYF.

The V and J genes are TRBV28 and TRBJ2-6; TRBD2 matches 8 bases. Germline values: CDR1 MDHEN, CDR2 SYDVKM. This CDR3 has 15 amino acids. The ends lost 5 bases at V and 4 bases at J; junction bases unmatched: 4. CDR3 coding DNA: TGTGCCAGCAGTGAACTAGCGGCAGGGGCCAACGTCCTGACTTTC. It yields the protein CASSELAAGANVLTF.

The chain has TRBV20-1 and TRBJ2-3, with a tentative D call TRBD2 (5 bases). The CDR3 has 14 residues. V was cut by 5 bases and J by 2 bases, with 14 bases left in between. Germline lookup yields CDR1 DFQATT and CDR2 SNEGSKA (reference sequence). CDR3 sequence (DNA): TGCAGTGCTTCCCCCCCCGGGATCACAGATACGCAGTATTTT. This sequence encodes CSASPPGITDTQYF.

The chain has TRBV3-1 and TRBJ1-5; the match to TRBD1 covers 9 bases. The CDR3 sequence is 16 residues long. From germline, CDR1 is LGHDT and CDR2 YNNKEL (reference sequence). Trimming at V came to 3 bases and at J to 3 bases, leaving 6 bases not matched to a gene. CDR3 nucleotide sequence: TGTGCCAGCAGCCAGACAGGGGGAGGACTCAATCAGCCCCAGCATTTT. This encodes CASSQTGGGLNQPQHF.

This clonotype was recorded only once. One end of the junction does not line up with germline, which may come from a read error. The chain links TRBV7-7 to TRBJ2-3, with D tentatively TRBD1 (6 bases). Germline V lookup: CDR1 SSHAT, CDR2 FNYEAQ (reference sequence). The CDR3 has 15 residues. The CDR3, as DNA: TGTGCTAGCAGCCTCTCGGACAGCGGTCTGAGTACGCAGTATTTT. Translation: CASSLSDSGLSTQYF.

This clonotype came up a few times. In nucleotides, the CDR3 is TGTGCCAGCGGTCGGACGGGTAACTACGAGCAGTACTTC. Translation: CASGRTGNYEQYF. The chain employs TRBV28 and TRBJ2-7, with D uncertain. This CDR3 has 13 amino acids. Germline CDR1 reads MDHEN; CDR2 reads SYDVKM. Trimming removed 8 bases at V and 3 bases at J, with 14 bases between.

The sample holds a few counts of this clonotype. The J gene is TRBJ2-5, the V gene TRBV3-1, with D perhaps matching TRBD2 (6 bases). CDR1 is LGHDT and CDR2 is YNNKEL in the germline V gene (reference sequence). Trimming took 0 bases from V and 1 from J, leaving 12 bases between them. The CDR3 length is 16 residues. CDR3 amino acids: CASSQDWREIQETQYF. The CDR3 bases are TGTGCCAGCAGCCAAGATTGGAGGGAGATCCAAGAGACCCAGTACTTC.

This clonotype appeared a few times. CDR3 residues: CASSQSSLNTEAFF. The CDR3, as DNA: TGTGCCAGCAGCCAAAGTTCTTTGAACACTGAAGCTTTCTTT. The rearrangement uses TRBV3-1 and TRBJ1-1, with unresolved D. This CDR3 has 14 amino acids. Germline loops: CDR1 LGHDT, CDR2 YNNKEL (reference sequence). Trimming took 2 bases from V and 0 from J, leaving 7 bases between them.

The genes are TRBV7-8 and TRBJ2-2; D not resolved. This CDR3 is 17 amino acids long. Trimming took off 1 base at V and 0 bases at J, with 12 bases between the two ends. Germline CDR1 reads SGHVS; CDR2 reads FQNEAQ. As DNA, the CDR3 is TGTGCCAGCAGCTTAGGAGCCGGTATCCCGAACACCGGGGAGCTGTTTTTT. This translates into CASSLGAGIPNTGELFF. The full variable domain, with the rest looked up from reference TRBV7-8 and TRBJ2-2, is GAGVSQSPRYKVAKRGQDVALRCDPISGHVSLFWYQQALGQGPEFLTYFQNEAQLDKSGLPSDRFFAERPEGSVSTLKIQRTQQEDSAVYLCASSLGAGIPNTGELFFGEGSRLTVL.

A few counts support this clonotype. The V gene is TRBV20-1, the J gene TRBJ2-3, with D perhaps matching TRBD1 (6 bases). Germline loops: CDR1 DFQATT, CDR2 SNEGSKA (reference sequence). The CDR3 extends over 13 amino acids. The V and J ends lost 4 bases and 9 bases respectively, with 17 bases between them. This chain's CDR3 is CSANRDTAGTQYF. DNA for the CDR3: TGCAGTGCTAACAGGGATACCGCCGGGACGCAGTATTTT.

The table lists this clonotype with a count of one. The V and J genes are TRBV4-1 and TRBJ2-7, with 7 bases matching TRBD1. The assigned J gene may be wrong: the sequence end matches TRBJ2-5 better. The CDR3 loop spans 17 amino acids. Germline V CDR1 and CDR2: MGHRA, YSYEKL. As DNA, the CDR3 is TGCGCCAGCAGCCGAGATGGGCCGACAGGGATTGTGGAGACCCAGTACTTC. Its protein product is CASSRDGPTGIVETQYF.

This clonotype was detected a few times. The chain employs TRBV10-3 and TRBJ2-5, with 9 bases matching TRBD1. The CDR3 length is 17 residues. The V gene end was trimmed by 0 bases and the J gene end by 5 bases; junction bases not matched to a gene: 10. CDR1 is ENHRY, CDR2 SYGVKD, per germline. CDR3 in DNA: TGTGCCATCAGTGAGTCTCAGGGACAGGGTCGTATGGAGACCCAGTACTTC. This sequence encodes CAISESQGQGRMETQYF.

The rearrangement links TRBV28 to TRBJ2-4, with D tentatively TRBD2 (5 bases). With 5 bases removed from V and 2 bases from J, the gap between germline ends came to 19 bases. This CDR3 region has 17 residues. The germline CDR1 and CDR2 sequences are MDHEN and SYDVKM. CDR3 sequence (DNA): TGTGCCAGCAGTCCCACCGGAGCGGCGTATTCCAAAAACATTCAGTACTTC. Protein product: CASSPTGAAYSKNIQYF.

Only a few counts were recorded for this clonotype. The chain links TRBV3-1 to TRBJ2-1; unclear D gene. Germline V lookup: CDR1 LGHDT, CDR2 YNNKEL (reference sequence). The CDR3 contains 13 residues. The V end was cut by 6 bases, the J end by 3 bases, with 9 bases between. DNA for the CDR3: TGTGCCAGCAGGTCCACAGACTACAATGAGCAGTTCTTC. Its protein is CASRSTDYNEQFF.

V usage is TRBV4-1 and J usage is TRBJ1-5; D is uncertain. The CDR3 runs to 16 residues. The ends were cut back, 1 base at V and 4 bases at J, with 14 bases in the middle. Germline V lookup: CDR1 MGHRA, CDR2 YSYEKL. The DNA for the CDR3 is TGCGCCAGCAGCCAAGTCAAAGGGCCGCCTAATCAGCCCCAGCATTTT. Translation: CASSQVKGPPNQPQHF.

The sample holds a few counts of this clonotype. This chain joins TRBV27 and TRBJ1-2; no clear D gene. The germline gives CDR1 MNHEY, CDR2 SMNVEV (reference sequence). The CDR3 consists of 14 residues. The V gene lost 2 bases and the J gene lost 0 bases, with 7 bases spanning the gap. CDR3 sequence (DNA): TGTGCCAGCAGTTTAACGGATACTAACTATGGCTACACCTTC. This sequence encodes CASSLTDTNYGYTF.

This clonotype has more than one count but fewer than ten. J is TRBJ1-2 and V is TRBV29-1; TRBD1 agrees at 7 bases. The V segment lost 5 bases and the J segment 6 bases; nucleotides outside the gene matches: 9. The germline CDR1 and CDR2 sequences are SQVTM and ANQGSEA. This CDR3 spans 13 amino acids. Written as DNA, the CDR3 is TGCAGCGTTCGAGCCCCCAGGGGGGATGGCTACACCTTC. Protein sequence: CSVRAPRGDGYTF.

This clonotype has a handful of counts. This chain connects TRBV7-2 to TRBJ1-4; tentatively, D is TRBD1 (6 bases). Germline V CDR1 and CDR2: SGHTA, FQGNSA. V dropped 5 bases and J dropped 5 bases, with 12 bases sitting between them. The CDR3 loop spans 14 amino acids. This chain's CDR3 is CASSHREGNEKLFF. In nucleotides, the CDR3 is TGTGCCAGCAGCCACAGGGAGGGAAATGAAAAACTGTTTTTT.

This chain connects TRBV24-1 to TRBJ2-1; 8 nucleotides agree with TRBD1. The CDR3 has 15 residues. The trim removed 6 bases at V and 13 bases at J, leaving 16 bases unmatched. The germline CDR1 and CDR2 sequences are KGHDR and SFDVKD. DNA for the CDR3: TGTGCCACCAGTCAGTCCGGGACAGGCACCCGGACCCAGTTCTTC. Protein: CATSQSGTGTRTQFF.

The J gene is TRBJ2-7, the V gene TRBV24-1; the match to TRBD1 covers 9 bases. The J call may be in error: the DNA end matches TRBJ2-4 better. The CDR3 consists of 17 residues. In germline, CDR1 is KGHDR, CDR2 SFDVKD. The CDR3 DNA reads as TGTGCCACCAGTGATCCCGGACAACAGGGGGCTGGAAACATTCAGTACTTC. Its protein is CATSDPGQQGAGNIQYF.

The V and J genes are TRBV7-9 and TRBJ2-3; TRBD1 aligns across 9 bases. This CDR3 comprises 15 residues. J lost 3 bases, V lost 4 bases, and 5 bases had no gene match. Germline V gene lookup returns CDR1 SEHNR and CDR2 FQNEAQ (reference sequence). The CDR3 nucleotides read TGTGCCAGCAGCTCAGCGGGACAGGGTACAGATACGCAGTATTTT. Protein sequence: CASSSAGQGTDTQYF.